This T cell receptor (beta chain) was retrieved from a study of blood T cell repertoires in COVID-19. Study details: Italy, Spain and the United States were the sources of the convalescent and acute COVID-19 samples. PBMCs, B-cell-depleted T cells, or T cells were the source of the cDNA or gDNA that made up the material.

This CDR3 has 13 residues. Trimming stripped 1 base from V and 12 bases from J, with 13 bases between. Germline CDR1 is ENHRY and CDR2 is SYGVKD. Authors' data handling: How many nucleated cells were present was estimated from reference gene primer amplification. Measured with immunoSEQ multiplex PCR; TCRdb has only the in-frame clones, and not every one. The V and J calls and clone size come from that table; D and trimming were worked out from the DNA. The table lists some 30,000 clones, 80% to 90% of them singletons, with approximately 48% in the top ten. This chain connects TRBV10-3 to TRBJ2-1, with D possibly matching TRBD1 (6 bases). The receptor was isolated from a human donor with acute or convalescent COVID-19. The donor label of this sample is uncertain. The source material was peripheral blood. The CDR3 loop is CAISEYVGGLQFF. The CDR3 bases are TGTGCCATCAGTGAGTACGTAGGGGGATTGCAGTTCTTC.